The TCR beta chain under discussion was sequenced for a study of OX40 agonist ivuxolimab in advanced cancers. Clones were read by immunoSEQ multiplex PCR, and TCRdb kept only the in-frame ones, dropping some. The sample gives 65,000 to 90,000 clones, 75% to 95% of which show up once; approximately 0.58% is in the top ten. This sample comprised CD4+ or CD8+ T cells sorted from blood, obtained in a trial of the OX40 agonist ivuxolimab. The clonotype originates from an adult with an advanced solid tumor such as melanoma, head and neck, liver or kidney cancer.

CDR3 in DNA: TGTGCCAGCTCACCAGGCAGTACCTACGAGCAGTACTTC. Amino acid sequence: CASSPGSTYEQYF. J is TRBJ2-7 and V is TRBV18; no reliable D call. Between the trimmed V and J ends, which lost 2 bases and 2 bases, there was a span of 7 bases. CDR3 length equals 13 residues. In germline, CDR1 is KGHSH, CDR2 LQKENI.